This T cell receptor beta chain was recorded in a study of shared clonotypes between healthy human individuals. Study background: Every donor yielded three CD4 naive, three CD4 memory, two CD8 naive and one CD8 memory plate. Study-level results: The authors expected sequencing depth to affect clonotype sharing among donors.

Terminally differentiated effector memory CD45RA+ cells were excluded from the naive CD8 cells, which were CD45RO-negative and positively selected for CCR7. With respect to this clone: Its antigen is currently unknown.

Execution of the assay was at deep level. Genomic DNA of each subset was evenly split across several immunoSEQ plates. The table came from immunoSEQ multiplex PCR; TCRdb's copy has only in-frame clones and leaves some out. The data contain about 680,000 clones, 92% of them singletons. The germline CDR1 and CDR2 sequences are MGHRA and YSYEKL. The V end was cut by 1 base, the J end by 4 bases, with 11 bases between. This CDR3 comprises 14 residues. What was sequenced was naive CD8+ T cells sorted from blood. This rearrangement joins TRBV4-1 to TRBJ2-7; D perhaps matches TRBD2 (6 bases). The receptor was isolated from a man younger than 40 in good health. CDR3 coding DNA: TGCGCCAGCAGCCAAGTTGCGGGAAGTTACGAGCAGTACTTC. This codes for CASSQVAGSYEQYF.